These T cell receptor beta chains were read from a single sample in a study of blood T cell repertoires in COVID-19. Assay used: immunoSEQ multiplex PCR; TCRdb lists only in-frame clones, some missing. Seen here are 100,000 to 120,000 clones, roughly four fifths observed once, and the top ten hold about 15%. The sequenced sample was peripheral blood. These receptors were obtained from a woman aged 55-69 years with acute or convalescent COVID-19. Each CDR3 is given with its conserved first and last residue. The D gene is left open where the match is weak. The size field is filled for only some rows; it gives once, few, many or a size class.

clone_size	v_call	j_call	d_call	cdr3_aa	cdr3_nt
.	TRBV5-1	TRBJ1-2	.	CASSPNRANYGYTF	TGCGCCAGCAGCCCTAACAGGGCTAACTATGGCTACACCTTC
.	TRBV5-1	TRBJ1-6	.	CASSLERTAWSPLHF	TGCGCCAGCAGCTTGGAGAGGACAGCCTGGTCACCCCTCCACTTT
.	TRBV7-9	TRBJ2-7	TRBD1	CASSPPVGTGSYEQYF	TGTGCCAGCAGCCCCCCGGTCGGGACAGGGTCCTACGAGCAGTACTTC
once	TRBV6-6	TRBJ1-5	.	CASSYSGQPQHF	TGTGCCAGCAGTTACTCTGGCCAGCCCCAGCATTTT
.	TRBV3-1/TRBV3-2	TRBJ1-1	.	CASSGLRNTEAFF	TGTGCCAGCAGTGGTCTGAGGAACACTGAAGCTTTCTTT
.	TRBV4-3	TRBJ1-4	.	CASSQVPAATNEKLFF	TGCGCCAGCAGCCAAGTACCTGCGGCAACTAATGAAAAACTGTTTTTT
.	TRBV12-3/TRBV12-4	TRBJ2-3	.	CASSYTDTQYF	TGTGCCAGCTCCTACACAGATACGCAGTATTTT
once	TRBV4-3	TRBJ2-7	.	CASSQERGGTGSYEQYF	TGCGCCAGCAGCCAAGAGCGGGGGGGGACAGGCTCCTACGAGCAGTACTTC
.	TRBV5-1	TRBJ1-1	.	CASSLVGDTNTEAFF	TGCGCCAGCAGCTTGGTTGGAGATACGAACACTGAAGCTTTCTTT
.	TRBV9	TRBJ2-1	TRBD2	CASSVSGGGSGNEQFF	TGTGCCAGCAGCGTCAGCGGGGGGGGCTCGGGCAATGAGCAGTTCTTC
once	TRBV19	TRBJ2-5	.	CASSISMAGRETQYF	TGTGCCAGTAGTATCTCAATGGCAGGGCGGGAGACCCAGTACTTC
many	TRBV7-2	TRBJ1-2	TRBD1	CASSSTPPLQGAGYTF	TGTGCCAGCAGCTCAACACCGCCCCTACAGGGGGCAGGCTACACCTTC
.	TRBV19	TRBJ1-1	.	CASSYGGGPEAFF	TGTGCCAGTAGTTATGGGGGGGGCCCTGAAGCTTTCTTT
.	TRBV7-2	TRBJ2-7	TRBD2	CASSLTAGATYEQYF	TGTGCCAGCAGCTTAACAGCGGGGGCTACCTACGAGCAGTACTTC
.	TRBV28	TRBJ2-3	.	CAAMGGPGTDTQYF	TGTGCCGCGATGGGGGGGCCTGGCACAGATACGCAGTATTTT
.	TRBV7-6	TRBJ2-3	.	CASSLVGGLFTDTQYF	TGTGCCAGCAGCTTAGTCGGGGGTTTATTCACAGATACGCAGTATTTT
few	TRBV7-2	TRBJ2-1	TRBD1	CASTPDRGNEQFF	TGTGCCAGCACCCCTGACAGGGGGAATGAGCAGTTCTTC
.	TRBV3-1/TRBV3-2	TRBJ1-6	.	CASSQGGYSPLHF	TGTGCCAGCAGCCAGGGGGGGTATTCACCCCTCCACTTT
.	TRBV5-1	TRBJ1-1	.	CASSLQGPRSEAFF	TGCGCCAGCAGCTTACAGGGTCCCCGGTCTGAAGCTTTCTTT
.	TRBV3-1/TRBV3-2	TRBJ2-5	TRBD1	CASSRFPALQGQQETQYF	TGTGCCAGCAGCCGGTTTCCCGCCTTACAGGGGCAACAAGAGACCCAGTACTTC
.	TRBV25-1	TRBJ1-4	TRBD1	CASRETGGDEKLFF	TGTGCCAGCAGGGAGACAGGGGGCGATGAAAAACTGTTTTTT
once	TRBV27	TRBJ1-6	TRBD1	CASSYYRGNNSPLHF	TGTGCCAGCAGTTACTACAGGGGGAATAATTCACCCCTCCACTTT
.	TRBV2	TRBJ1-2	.	CASSREAAGVSSGYTF	TGTGCCAGCAGCAGAGAGGCGGCAGGGGTTTCGAGTGGCTACACCTTC
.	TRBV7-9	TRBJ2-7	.	CASSLEGLQQYF	TGTGCCAGCAGCTTAGAAGGACTACAGCAGTACTTC
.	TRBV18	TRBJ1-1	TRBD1	CASSSDRALAQPEAFF	TGTGCCAGCTCGTCGGACAGGGCCCTCGCACAACCTGAAGCTTTCTTT
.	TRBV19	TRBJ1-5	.	CASSIEGARAQHF	TGTGCCAGTAGTATAGAAGGGGCACGGGCCCAGCATTTT
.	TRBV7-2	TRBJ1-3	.	CASSLALSSGNTIYF	TGTGCCAGCAGCTTAGCCCTTAGCTCTGGAAACACCATATATTTT
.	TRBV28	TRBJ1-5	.	CASSLENQPQHF	TGTGCCAGCAGTTTAGAGAATCAGCCCCAGCATTTT
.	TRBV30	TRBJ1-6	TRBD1	CASQTGGYNSPLHF	TGTGCCTCGCAGACAGGGGGGTATAATTCACCCCTCCACTTT
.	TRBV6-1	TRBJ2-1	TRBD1	CASSERIGTGGWNEQFF	TGTGCCAGCAGTGAACGGATTGGCACAGGGGGCTGGAATGAGCAGTTCTTC
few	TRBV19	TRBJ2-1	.	CASSILDGDNEQFF	TGTGCCAGTAGTATACTAGACGGCGACAATGAGCAGTTCTTC
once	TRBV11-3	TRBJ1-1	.	CASSARQAVSAFF	TGTGCCAGCAGCGCACGACAGGCCGTCTCAGCTTTCTTT
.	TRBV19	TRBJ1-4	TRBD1	CASSTAGTGANEKLFF	TGTGCCAGTAGTACAGCCGGGACAGGGGCTAATGAAAAACTGTTTTTT
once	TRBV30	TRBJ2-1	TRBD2	CAWTSGGARVF	TGTGCCTGGACTAGCGGGGGGGCAAGGGTCTTC
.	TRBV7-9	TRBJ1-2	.	CASSPSYGYTF	TGTGCCAGCAGCCCGAGTTATGGCTACACCTTC
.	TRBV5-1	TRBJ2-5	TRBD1	CASSPGQSYAQYF	TGCGCCAGCAGTCCGGGACAGTCGTACGCCCAGTACTTC
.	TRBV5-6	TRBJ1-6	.	CASSLGARALHF	TGTGCCAGCAGCTTGGGGGCGAGGGCCCTGCACTTT
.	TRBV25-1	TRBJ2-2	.	CASGREIGELFF	TGTGCCAGCGGACGGGAAATCGGGGAGCTGTTTTTT
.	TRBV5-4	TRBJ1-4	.	CASSLAQGNDEKLFF	TGTGCCAGCAGCTTGGCCCAGGGCAACGATGAAAAACTGTTTTTT
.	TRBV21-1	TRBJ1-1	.	CASSKGGQMRNTEAFF	TGTGCCAGCAGCAAAGGAGGGCAGATGAGGAACACTGAAGCTTTCTTT
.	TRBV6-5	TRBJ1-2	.	CASSPEDYNYGYTF	TGTGCCAGCAGTCCCGAAGACTATAACTATGGCTACACCTTC